The 6 T cell receptor beta chains in this list originate from one sample, sequenced in a study of blood T cell repertoires in COVID-19. Libraries were prepared by immunoSEQ multiplex PCR; TCRdb keeps only in-frame clonotypes and omits some of them. The sample shows roughly 300,000 clones, about 93% of them seen only once. The specimen sequenced was peripheral blood. The origin of the receptors is a young woman with COVID-19, enrolled during active disease.

The CDR3 DNA follows: TGTGCCAGCAGATACAGGGGGGGCACTGAAGCTTTCTTT. This encodes CASRYRGGTEAFF. This chain joins TRBV7-2 and TRBJ1-1; 8 positions match TRBD1. The CDR3 loop spans 13 amino acids. The ends lost 6 bases at V and 4 bases at J; junction bases unmatched: 4. From germline, CDR1 is SGHTA and CDR2 FQGNSA. The full variable domain, in which reference TRBV7-2 and TRBJ1-1 provide the parts outside the CDR3, is GAGVSQSPSNKVTEKGKDVELRCDPISGHTALYWYRQSLGQGLEFLIYFQGNSAPDKSGLPSDRFSAERTGGSVSTLTIQRTQQEDSAVYLCASRYRGGTEAFFGQGTRLTVV.

CDR3 DNA sequence: TGTGCCAGCAGTTACCAGGGGGCGTACACTGAAGCTTTCTTT. Amino acid sequence: CASSYQGAYTEAFF. This chain links TRBV6-5 with TRBJ1-1; 8 positions match TRBD1. From germline, CDR1 is MNHEY and CDR2 SVGAGI. V lost 2 bases, J lost 3 bases, and 2 bases stayed unmatched. This CDR3 has 14 amino acids.

V and J are TRBV2 and TRBJ2-1, with TRBD1 identical over 8 bases. Germline CDR1 is SNHLY and CDR2 is FYNNEI. This CDR3 region has 12 residues. V lost 7 bases and J lost 8; bases outside the gene matches: 4. In nucleotides, the CDR3 is TGTGCCAGCACCACGGACAGGGATGAGCAGTTCTTC. The encoded protein is CASTTDRDEQFF.

The V call is TRBV9, the J call TRBJ2-5; TRBD1 matches at 7 bases. The germline V gene encodes CDR1 SGDLS and CDR2 YYNGEE. The CDR3 loop spans 14 amino acids. V lost 0 bases and J lost 5; bases outside the gene matches: 4. CDR3 residues: CASSVGGRGETQYF. As DNA, the CDR3 is TGTGCCAGCAGCGTAGGGGGCAGGGGGGAGACCCAGTACTTC.

V usage is TRBV24-1 and J usage is TRBJ2-3, with 7 bases that match TRBD2. Germline CDR1 is KGHDR and CDR2 is SFDVKD. Trimming took 8 bases from V and 4 from J; bases not matched to a gene: 5. The CDR3 loop spans 13 amino acids. In DNA, the CDR3 is TGTGCCACCATTCGCGGGAGCGCAGATACGCAGTATTTT. Protein product: CATIRGSADTQYF.

The chain links TRBV7-2 to TRBJ2-1; 11 bases line up with TRBD2. The CDR3 has 17 residues. CDR1 is SGHTA and CDR2 is FQGNSA in the germline V gene. Trimming at V came to 0 bases and at J to 1 base, leaving 2 bases not matched to a gene. CDR3 nucleotides: TGTGCCAGCAGCTTAGCGACTAGCGGGAAATCCTACAATGAGCAGTTCTTC. It translates to CASSLATSGKSYNEQFF.